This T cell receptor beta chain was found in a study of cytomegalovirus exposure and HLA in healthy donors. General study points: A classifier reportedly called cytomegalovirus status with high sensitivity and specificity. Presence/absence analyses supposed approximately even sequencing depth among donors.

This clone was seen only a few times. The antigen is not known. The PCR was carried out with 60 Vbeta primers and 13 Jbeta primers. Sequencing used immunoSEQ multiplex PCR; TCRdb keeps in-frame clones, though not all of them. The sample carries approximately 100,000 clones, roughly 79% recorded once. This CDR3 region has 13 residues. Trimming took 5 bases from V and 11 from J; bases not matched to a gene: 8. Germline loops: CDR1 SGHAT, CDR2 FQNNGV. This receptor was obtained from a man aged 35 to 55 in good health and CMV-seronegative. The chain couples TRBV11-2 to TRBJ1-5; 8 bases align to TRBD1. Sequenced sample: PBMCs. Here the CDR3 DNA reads TGTGCCAGCAGCCCCTCAGGGGGCGCGGCCCAGCATTTT. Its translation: CASSPSGGAAQHF.